This record covers a single T cell receptor (beta chain). Produced via immunoSEQ multiplex PCR; TCRdb's table is partial and in-frame only. The sample contains about 100,000 clones, just over 90% of which appear only once. This sample is drawn from a study of T cell changes during pregnancy in multiple sclerosis. V was pared by 4 bases and J by 5 bases, with 6 bases of the junction left unmatched. This CDR3 has 15 amino acids. In germline, CDR1 is SGHKS, CDR2 YYEKEE (reference sequence). This specimen consisted of peripheral blood, obtained in the second trimester of pregnancy. This chain links TRBV5-5 with TRBJ1-4; 9 positions match TRBD1. The TCR sequence derives from a female donor with multiple sclerosis, enrolled in a pregnancy study. CDR3 bases: TGTGCCAGCAGCCTAAGGACAGGGGAGAATGAAAAACTGTTTTTT. As protein: CASSLRTGENEKLFF.